One sample yielded the 22 T cell receptor beta chains listed below, sequenced in a study of T cells in Graves' hyperthyroidism and ophthalmopathy. Amplification targeted TCR beta CDR3 regions from RNA transcripts. The TCR CDR3 first-round RT-PCR relied on the HTBI primer set. Each CDR3 protein is one row after TCRdb ran MiXCR on the multiplex PCR reads. The sample lists about 700,000 distinct CDR3 sequences; around 15% were seen once. The sequenced material came from blood. The source of these receptors is a woman under 30 with Graves' hyperthyroidism.

This clonotype was seen a few times. This sequence joins TRBV24-1 and TRBJ2-5, with D maybe TRBD1 (6 bases). The CDR3 is 14 amino acids. Germline V gene lookup returns CDR1 KGHDR and CDR2 SFDVKD. Between the trimmed V and J ends, which lost 4 bases and 0 bases, there was a span of 8 bases. The CDR3 nucleotides are TGTGCCACCAGTGAACAGGGAAACCAAGAGACCCAGTACTTC. Amino acid sequence: CATSEQGNQETQYF.

The chain couples TRBV4-3 to TRBJ1-2, with 9 bases lining up with TRBD1. The CDR3 has 15 residues. Per germline, CDR1 LGHNA and CDR2 YSLEER. After removal of 4 bases from V and 3 bases from J, the junction contained 6 bases not matched to a gene. CDR3 DNA: TGCGCCAGCAGCCTACGGGACAGGGCTGACTATGGCTACACCTTC. Encoded protein: CASSLRDRADYGYTF.

This clonotype was detected only a few times. The chain is built from TRBV7-8 and TRBJ1-6, with 7 bases lining up with TRBD1. The V segment lost 8 bases and the J segment 5 bases; nucleotides outside the gene matches: 9. The CDR3 spans 15 residues. Looked up from germline, CDR1 is SGHVS and CDR2 is FQNEAQ. Here the CDR3 DNA reads TGTGCCAGCGCCTACAGGGGTGGGAATAATTCACCCCTCCACTTT. Encoded protein: CASAYRGGNNSPLHF.

This chain uses TRBV10-3 with TRBJ1-1, with a weak D call TRBD1 (5 bases). The germline CDR1 and CDR2 sequences are ENHRY and SYGVKD. This CDR3 comprises 15 residues. V lost 0 bases to trimming and J lost 0 bases, with 8 bases between them. The CDR3 spells CAISESKGLNTEAFF. The CDR3 coding sequence is TGTGCCATCAGTGAGTCAAAGGGGTTGAACACTGAAGCTTTCTTT.

V usage is TRBV11-1 and J usage is TRBJ2-1; TRBD2 agrees at 9 bases. This CDR3 has 18 residues. Per germline, CDR1 SGHAT and CDR2 FQDESV (reference sequence). After removal of 1 base from V and 4 bases from J, the junction contained 11 bases not matched to a gene. CDR3 loop: CASSLGIIAGDAYNEQFF. The CDR3 DNA sequence: TGTGCCAGCAGCTTAGGGATAATAGCGGGAGACGCATACAATGAGCAGTTCTTC.

This clonotype was observed a few times. The gene calls are TRBV7-9 and TRBJ2-7, with unresolved D. This CDR3 contains 16 residues. The V end was cut by 2 bases, the J end by 6 bases, with 20 bases between. The germline V gene encodes CDR1 SEHNR and CDR2 FQNEAQ (reference sequence). The CDR3 is CASSLNWDSSEGEQYF. DNA for the CDR3: TGTGCCAGCAGCTTAAATTGGGATTCATCAGAAGGCGAGCAGTACTTC.

This sequence joins TRBV18 and TRBJ2-5; D possibly uses TRBD1 or TRBD2 (5 bases each). Trimming removed 8 bases from V and 2 bases from J, with 21 bases in between. Germline CDR1 is KGHSH and CDR2 is LQKENI. There are 16 residues in the CDR3. CDR3 bases: TGTGCCAGCACGAGCCTTGCCGGGACCTATCAAGAGACCCAGTACTTC. Amino acids: CASTSLAGTYQETQYF.

A few counts support this clonotype. V and J are TRBV25-1 and TRBJ2-6; D is uncertain. The germline gives CDR1 MGHDK, CDR2 SYGVNS. The CDR3 totals 14 residues. V was clipped by 5 bases and J by 0 bases, with 5 bases between them. The CDR3 spells CASSKGSGANVLTF. CDR3 DNA: TGTGCCAGCAGTAAGGGCTCTGGGGCCAACGTCCTGACTTTC.

As regards this clonotype: A read error may produce the germline difference seen at one junction end. The chain carries TRBV29-1 and TRBJ2-5, with D possibly being TRBD2 (5 bases). CDR3 length equals 13 residues. CDR1 is SQVTM and CDR2 is ANQGSEA in the germline V gene. For the CDR3, the DNA is TGCAGCGTTCAAGAGGGTCTGATAGAGACCCAGTACTTC. Translated, it gives CSVQEGLIETQYF.

Comments on this clonotype: A read error is possible here, since a much larger clone lies one base away. The V and J genes are TRBV20-1 and TRBJ2-7, with D unclear. V was trimmed by 5 bases and J by 2 bases, leaving 13 bases between them. The CDR3 is made up of 13 amino acids. From germline, CDR1 is DFQATT and CDR2 SNEGSKA (reference sequence). CDR3 sequence (DNA): TGCAGTGCTCCCAGCGAAGGGACCTACGAGCAGTACTTC. It codes for CSAPSEGTYEQYF.

This clonotype was found a few times. The chain links TRBV29-1 to TRBJ2-7, with 10 bases lining up with TRBD1. This CDR3 is 13 amino acids long. V shed 1 base and J 7 bases; nucleotides not matched to a gene: 4. Per the germline V gene, CDR1 is SQVTM and CDR2 is ANQGSEA. In nucleotides, the CDR3 is TGCAGCGTTGAAGCCGGACAGGGGGGAGAGCAGTACTTC. As protein: CSVEAGQGGEQYF.

The chain couples TRBV6-1 to TRBJ1-4; weak D call: TRBD1 (6 bases). Germline V lookup: CDR1 MNHNS, CDR2 SASEGT. This CDR3 region has 13 residues. V gave up 11 bases and J gave up 8 bases, with 18 bases separating them. The CDR3 protein is CAASRGGEEKLFF. The CDR3 DNA reads TGTGCCGCCTCCAGGGGTGGTGAGGAAAAACTGTTTTTT.

This clonotype was seen repeatedly, ten times or more. This sequence joins TRBV3-1 and TRBJ2-3; TRBD2 is a possible D gene (6 bases). The CDR3 sequence is 13 residues long. V lost 4 bases to trimming and J lost 2 bases, with 7 bases between them. Germline CDR1 is LGHDT and CDR2 is YNNKEL (reference sequence). CDR3 DNA: TGTGCCAGCAGCCGGACTATCACAGATACGCAGTATTTT. Translated: CASSRTITDTQYF.

The table lists this clonotype with many counts. The chain is built from TRBV3-1 and TRBJ2-7; no definite D call. This CDR3 spans 12 amino acids. The germline V gene has CDR1 LGHDT and CDR2 YNNKEL (reference sequence). With 0 bases removed from V and 9 bases from J, the gap between germline ends came to 9 bases. CDR3 in DNA: TGTGCCAGCAGCCAAGATACTGCAGGGCAGTACTTC. Its translation: CASSQDTAGQYF.

CDR3 residues: CATSDPANYGYTF. CDR3 nucleotide sequence: TGTGCCACCAGTGACCCAGCTAACTATGGCTACACCTTC. The V call is TRBV24-1, the J call TRBJ1-2; no reliable D call. V lost 4 bases, J lost 0 bases, and 5 bases lay in between. The CDR3 is 13 residues long. The germline gives CDR1 KGHDR, CDR2 SFDVKD.

This clonotype was observed many times. The chain couples TRBV7-6 to TRBJ2-1; 8 bases match TRBD2. The germline CDR1 and CDR2 sequences are SGHVS and FNYEAQ. Trimming at V came to 5 bases and at J to 3 bases, leaving 15 bases not matched to a gene. The CDR3 extends over 18 amino acids. CDR3 bases: TGTGCCAGCAGCCGTGATACTAGCGGAAGAGGGGACTACAATGAGCAGTTCTTC. Translated: CASSRDTSGRGDYNEQFF. The variable domain in full, completed from reference TRBV7-6 and TRBJ2-1, reads GAGVSQSPRYKVTKRGQDVALRCDPISGHVSLYWYRQALGQGPEFLTYFNYEAQQDKSGLPNDRFSAERPEGSISTLTIQRTEQRDSAMYRCASSRDTSGRGDYNEQFFGPGTRLTVL.

There are many counts of this clonotype. The J gene is TRBJ2-7, the V gene TRBV20-1; D uncertain. Trimming removed 5 bases from V and 2 bases from J, with 16 bases in between. The CDR3 runs 14 residues. CDR1 is DFQATT, CDR2 SNEGSKA, per germline (reference sequence). The CDR3 loop is CSALVYLKPYEQYF. Written as DNA, the CDR3 is TGCAGTGCTTTGGTCTACTTAAAACCCTACGAGCAGTACTTC.

This clonotype has a count of ten or more. The chain uses TRBV20-1 and TRBJ2-3, with 7 bases matching TRBD1. Germline-derived CDR1 and CDR2 are DFQATT and SNEGSKA (reference sequence). With 1 base clipped from V and 6 bases from J, the junction kept 13 bases outside the gene matches. This CDR3 spans 16 amino acids. In nucleotides, the CDR3 is TGCAGTGCTAGAGTACTGACAGGGCCATATTCCGATACGCAGTATTTT. It encodes CSARVLTGPYSDTQYF.

This clonotype was detected only a few times. The rearrangement uses TRBV11-2 and TRBJ2-2; TRBD2 matches at 9 bases. This CDR3 has 18 residues. Per the germline V gene, CDR1 is SGHAT and CDR2 is FQNNGV. J lost 5 bases, V lost 1 base, and 11 bases had no gene match. The CDR3 protein is CASSLVKAGGPRTGELFF. Written as DNA, the CDR3 is TGTGCCAGCAGCTTAGTAAAGGCGGGAGGGCCACGGACCGGGGAGCTGTTTTTT.

This clonotype was recorded at least ten times. The V and J genes are TRBV12-3 or TRBV12-4 and TRBJ1-5, with TRBD1 as a possible D gene (5 bases). The CDR3 totals 17 residues. Between the trimmed V and J ends, which lost 2 bases and 1 base, there was a span of 15 bases. CDR3 in DNA: TGTGCCAGCAGTTTAATGGCAGGGAGGCGAAGCAATCAGCCCCAGCATTTT. As protein: CASSLMAGRRSNQPQHF.

This clonotype was seen many times. The genes are TRBV30 and TRBJ2-7, with D hard to call. Trimming took off 3 bases at V and 1 base at J, with 10 bases between the two ends. CDR1 GTSNPN and CDR2 SVGIG come from the germline V gene (reference sequence). This CDR3 is 13 amino acids long. The CDR3 coding sequence is TGTGCCTGGAGCATTCAGAGTTCCTACGAGCAGTACTTC. Translating it yields CAWSIQSSYEQYF.

The sample holds many counts of this clonotype. CDR3 amino acids: CSARSRTGVYEQYF. The CDR3 region has the DNA TGCAGTGCTAGGAGCCGTACAGGGGTCTACGAGCAGTACTTC. The chain is built from TRBV20-1 and TRBJ2-7; 7 bases map to TRBD1. CDR1 and CDR2 from the germline V gene are DFQATT and SNEGSKA (reference sequence). The CDR3 is 14 residues long. J was trimmed by 3 bases and V by 3 bases; bases with no gene match: 8.